These 4 T cell receptor beta chains were all obtained from the same sample, sequenced in a study of graft-versus-host responses after intestinal transplantation. Assay used: immunoSEQ multiplex PCR; TCRdb lists only in-frame clones, some missing. The sample lists about 120,000 clones, 90% to 95% seen once, with 0.095% to 0.15% in the top ten. For these receptors, no antigen is known. The source was unstimulated CD4+ T cells sorted from spleen or lymph node cells, collected before intestinal transplant. All receptors derive from a human donor who received an intestinal transplant.

This chain uses TRBV27 with TRBJ1-1, with D perhaps matching TRBD1 (5 bases). CDR3 size: 13 residues. The V and J ends lost 6 bases and 1 base respectively, with 9 bases between them. CDR1 is MNHEY and CDR2 is SMNVEV in the germline V gene (reference sequence). In DNA, the CDR3 is TGTGCCAGCAGCGGGGGGAGGAACACTGAAGCTTTCTTT. Amino acids: CASSGGRNTEAFF.

V usage is TRBV5-1 and J usage is TRBJ1-5; D call uncertain. The germline V gene has CDR1 SGHRS and CDR2 YFSETQ. CDR3 size: 15 residues. V lost 0 bases and J lost 4, with 11 bases in between. The CDR3 nucleotides read TGCGCCAGCAGCTTGGAAAGGCAGAAAAATCAGCCCCAGCATTTT. Encoded protein: CASSLERQKNQPQHF.

The chain uses TRBV27 and TRBJ1-1; 9 bases are shared with TRBD1. The CDR3 extends over 14 amino acids. The junction had 3 bases not matched to a gene; V was cut back by 6 bases and J by 1 base. The germline V gene has CDR1 MNHEY and CDR2 SMNVEV (reference sequence). The CDR3 DNA reads TGTGCCAGCAGGAGGGACAGGGCGAACACTGAAGCTTTCTTT. Translating it yields CASRRDRANTEAFF.

V and J are TRBV11-2 and TRBJ2-1; 9 bases fit TRBD2. With V trimmed by 6 bases and J by 0 bases, 6 bases remained unmatched. The CDR3 consists of 16 residues. Germline CDR1 and CDR2: SGHAT and FQNNGV. CDR3 loop: CASRSDSGSSYNEQFF. CDR3 bases: TGTGCCAGCAGATCAGATAGCGGGAGCTCCTACAATGAGCAGTTCTTC.